Listed below are T cell receptor beta chains from one sample, sequenced in a study of blood T cell repertoires in COVID-19. The assay was immunoSEQ multiplex PCR, and TCRdb's table has in-frame clones only and misses some. The sample carries some 97,000 clones, 80% recorded once. The sample consisted of peripheral blood. The receptors come from a woman aged 70-85 years with acute or convalescent COVID-19. Both conserved end residues are part of each CDR3. The D gene is left open where the match is weak. Expanded clones get a size class; other rows say once, few or many, or leave the size out.

j_gene,abundance,d_gene,v_gene,CDR3aa,CDR3nt
TRBJ1-2,-,-,TRBV12-3/TRBV12-4,CASSWTDYGYTF,TGTGCCAGCAGTTGGACTGACTATGGCTACACCTTC
TRBJ2-2,-,-,TRBV5-5,CASSLAVTGELFF,TGTGCCAGCAGCTTGGCCGTTACCGGGGAGCTGTTTTTT
TRBJ1-3,-,-,TRBV15,CATSRDRRQQENTIYF,TGTGCCACCAGCAGAGATAGAAGACAGCAGGAAAACACCATATATTTT
TRBJ1-4,-,-,TRBV5-4,CASSHIALKEKLFF,TGTGCCAGCAGCCATATAGCCCTAAAGGAAAAACTGTTTTTT
TRBJ2-3,few,-,TRBV6-2/TRBV6-3,CASSSPHRSLDTQYF,TGTGCCAGCAGTTCCCCCCACAGATCCTTGGATACGCAGTATTTT
TRBJ1-2,-,-,TRBV6-1,CASTDRPHGYGYTF,TGTGCCAGCACCGACAGGCCCCATGGCTATGGCTACACCTTC
TRBJ1-1,few,-,TRBV9,CASSATTAFMNTEAFF,TGTGCCAGCAGCGCGACGACAGCTTTCATGAACACTGAAGCTTTCTTT
TRBJ1-4,once,-,TRBV5-1,CASSLGPSGGEKLFF,TGCGCCAGCAGCTTGGGTCCCTCGGGGGGTGAAAAACTGTTTTTT
TRBJ2-2,-,TRBD2,TRBV6-1,CASSGLGDTGELFF,TGTGCCAGCTCGGGACTAGGGGACACCGGGGAGCTGTTTTTT
TRBJ2-5,-,TRBD2,TRBV19,CASSIVAGVETQYF,TGTGCCAGTAGTATAGTAGCGGGGGTGGAGACCCAGTACTTC
TRBJ2-5,-,-,TRBV30,CAWRGTGRDWGETQYF,TGTGCCTGGAGGGGGACTGGTAGGGATTGGGGAGAGACCCAGTACTTC
TRBJ1-1,-,-,TRBV3-1/TRBV3-2,CASSQGEYVNTEAFF,TGTGCCAGCAGCCAAGGGGAGTACGTGAACACTGAAGCTTTCTTT
TRBJ1-1,-,-,TRBV12-5,CASGPTGNTEAFF,TGTGCTAGTGGCCCGACAGGGAACACTGAAGCTTTCTTT
TRBJ2-5,few,-,TRBV19,CASSIPGLQETQYF,TGTGCCAGTAGTATACCGGGGTTGCAAGAGACCCAGTACTTC
TRBJ1-2,-,TRBD1,TRBV9,CASSVANPSGTASINGYTF,TGTGCCAGCAGCGTAGCAAACCCCTCCGGGACAGCGTCGATCAATGGCTACACCTTC
TRBJ2-5,-,-,TRBV27,CASSLTWGATGQETQYF,TGTGCCAGCAGTTTAACGTGGGGGGCGACAGGGCAAGAGACCCAGTACTTC
TRBJ1-5,-,-,TRBV7-2,CASSSPGFNQPQHF,TGTGCCAGCAGCTCACCGGGGTTCAATCAGCCCCAGCATTTT
TRBJ2-5,once,TRBD2,TRBV27,CASSPGRGGETQYF,TGTGCCAGCAGTCCAGGGCGGGGGGGAGAGACCCAGTACTTC
TRBJ2-5,-,TRBD1,TRBV6-5,CATQLQGYQETQYF,TGTGCCACCCAATTACAGGGGTATCAAGAGACCCAGTACTTC
TRBJ1-4,once,TRBD1,TRBV18,CASSPRTGPNEKLFF,TGTGCCAGCTCACCACGGACAGGACCCAATGAAAAACTGTTTTTT
TRBJ2-7,-,TRBD2,TRBV6-4,CASSQETGGHYEQYF,TGTGCCAGCAGTCAGGAGACGGGGGGGCATTACGAGCAGTACTTC
TRBJ1-1,few,-,TRBV12-3/TRBV12-4,CASSFEMRTEAFF,TGTGCCAGCAGTTTTGAGATGAGGACAGAAGCTTTCTTT
TRBJ2-1,-,TRBD2,TRBV20-1,CSASPAGGPKTQFF,TGCAGTGCTAGTCCAGCGGGGGGACCTAAGACGCAGTTCTTC
TRBJ2-3,-,-,TRBV5-1,CASRPTGSTDTQYF,TGCGCCAGCAGACCGACAGGTAGCACAGATACGCAGTATTTT
TRBJ1-1,few,-,TRBV7-2,CASSEVTPNTEAFF,TGTGCCAGCAGCGAGGTTACACCGAACACTGAAGCTTTCTTT
TRBJ1-1,few,-,TRBV30,CAWSGRGWVTEAFF,TGTGCCTGGAGCGGTAGGGGATGGGTCACTGAAGCTTTCTTT
TRBJ2-5,few,TRBD2,TRBV10-3,CAIKGSGEGTETQYF,TGTGCCATCAAGGGGAGTGGGGAGGGTACGGAGACCCAGTACTTC
TRBJ1-1,-,-,TRBV10-3,CAIMTGNTEAFF,TGTGCCATCATGACAGGGAACACTGAAGCTTTCTTT
TRBJ1-2,-,-,TRBV24-1,CATSTTKGVNYGYTF,TGTGCCACCAGTACCACAAAGGGGGTTAACTATGGCTACACCTTC
TRBJ2-3,-,-,TRBV6-5,CASSSAGTSAQYF,TGTGCCAGCAGCAGCGCCGGGACATCCGCGCAGTATTTT
TRBJ1-1,-,-,TRBV12-3/TRBV12-4,CASGRTEEAFF,TGTGCCAGCGGACGGACAGAAGAAGCTTTCTTT
TRBJ2-1,-,-,TRBV5-5,CASSLGTGNLGQFF,TGTGCCAGCAGCTTGGGTACAGGGAATCTTGGGCAGTTCTTC
TRBJ1-1,-,-,TRBV25-1,CASSDGQLTEAFF,TGTGCCAGCAGTGATGGACAGCTCACTGAAGCTTTCTTT
TRBJ2-2,-,TRBD2,TRBV7-2,CASSSGTISRNTGELFF,TGTGCCAGCAGCTCTGGGACTATCAGCCGGAACACCGGGGAGCTGTTTTTT
TRBJ2-6,-,-,TRBV19,CASSIIGAGDSGANVLTF,TGTGCCAGTAGTATTATCGGAGCAGGGGACTCTGGGGCCAACGTCCTGACTTTC
TRBJ2-5,few,-,TRBV5-4,CASSLVSVEETQYF,TGTGCCAGCAGCTTGGTGTCAGTGGAGGAGACCCAGTACTTC
TRBJ1-1,-,TRBD1,TRBV5-5,CASSAQGFAEAFF,TGTGCCAGCAGCGCACAGGGGTTCGCTGAAGCTTTCTTT
TRBJ1-1,-,TRBD1,TRBV6-6,CASSLDRTGGGRRTEAFF,TGTGCCAGCAGTCTCGACCGGACAGGGGGCGGCCGAAGAACTGAAGCTTTCTTT
TRBJ2-2,-,-,TRBV7-6,CASSSRQASTGELFF,TGTGCCAGCAGTTCAAGACAGGCCAGCACCGGGGAGCTGTTTTTT
TRBJ2-1,-,-,TRBV4-2,CASSQTREGEQFF,TGTGCCAGCAGCCAAACGAGGGAAGGTGAGCAGTTCTTC
TRBJ1-2,-,-,TRBV6-5,CASSYGRGTYGYTF,TGTGCCAGCAGTTACGGTAGGGGCACCTATGGCTACACCTTC
TRBJ2-3,-,-,TRBV24-1,CATMARHTDTQYF,TGTGCCACCATGGCCAGACACACAGATACGCAGTATTTT